Shown below are 16 T cell receptor beta chains from a single sample sequenced in a study of T cell responses to AZD1222 COVID-19 vaccine. Repertoires were generated with immunoSEQ multiplex PCR, while TCRdb's copy carries only in-frame clones and drops some. Of about 100,000 clones listed, 65% to 90% are singletons. The sequencing here drew on peripheral blood, taken on day 0 of AZD1222 vaccination. The receptor source for this set is an adult in good health.

The V call is TRBV5-4, the J call TRBJ1-2; D is undetermined. This CDR3 comprises 12 residues. Germline values: CDR1 SGHNT, CDR2 YYREEE (reference sequence). Between the trimmed V and J ends, which lost 7 bases and 2 bases, there was a span of 9 bases. This CDR3 reads CASGEVNYGYTF. CDR3 nucleotides: TGTGCCAGCGGCGAAGTCAACTATGGCTACACCTTC. The full variable domain, rest sourced from reference TRBV5-4 and TRBJ1-2, is ETGVTQSPTHLIKTRGQQVTLRCSSQSGHNTVSWYQQALGQGPQFIFQYYREEENGRGNFPPRFSGLQFPNYSSELNVNALELDDSALYLCASGEVNYGYTFGSGTRLTVV.

The J gene is TRBJ1-2, the V gene TRBV5-5, with D possibly TRBD1 on 6 matching bases. Germline assignment: CDR1 SGHKS and CDR2 YYEKEE (reference sequence). The CDR3 spans 14 residues. V lost 0 bases and J lost 7, with 13 bases in between. CDR3 sequence: CASSLDRVPPGYTF. The CDR3 DNA sequence: TGTGCCAGCAGCTTGGACAGGGTGCCTCCTGGCTACACCTTC.

The chain uses TRBV11-3 and TRBJ1-4, with D possibly TRBD1 on 5 matching bases. V lost 5 bases and J 4 bases, leaving 14 bases between the germline ends. The germline V gene encodes CDR1 SGHNT and CDR2 YENEEA. The CDR3 covers 15 residues. CDR3 DNA: TGTGCCAGCAGCACCTACATGGGACGTAATGAAAAACTGTTTTTT. Its protein is CASSTYMGRNEKLFF.

The rearrangement links TRBV5-8 to TRBJ1-6; D is unclear. The CDR3 consists of 10 residues. The V gene lost 4 bases and the J gene lost 11 bases, with 4 bases spanning the gap. Per germline, CDR1 SGHTS and CDR2 YDEGEE. The CDR3 is CASSRTPLHF. The CDR3 region has the DNA TGTGCCAGCAGCAGAACACCCCTCCACTTT.

For the CDR3, the DNA is TGTGCCATCAGTGAGTCGACGGGGCTGGCTTTCTTT. It translates to CAISESTGLAFF. The chain couples TRBV10-3 to TRBJ1-1; weak D call: TRBD1 (5 bases). The V end was cut by 0 bases, the J end by 11 bases, with 10 bases between. Looked up from germline, CDR1 is ENHRY and CDR2 is SYGVKD. The CDR3 is 12 amino acids.

This sequence joins TRBV20-1 and TRBJ1-5; D remains unclear. The CDR3 runs 13 residues. Trimming removed 3 bases at V and 3 bases at J, with 9 bases between. Germline V CDR1 and CDR2: DFQATT, SNEGSKA (reference sequence). CDR3: CSASETFNQPQHF. As DNA, the CDR3 is TGCAGTGCTAGTGAGACTTTCAATCAGCCCCAGCATTTT.

V usage is TRBV18 and J usage is TRBJ2-1, with D hard to call. Germline CDR1 reads KGHSH; CDR2 reads LQKENI. The ends were cut back, 0 bases at V and 5 bases at J, with 8 bases in the middle. The CDR3 totals 14 residues. The CDR3 here is CASSPPSKNNEQFF. DNA of the CDR3: TGTGCCAGCTCACCACCATCGAAGAACAATGAGCAGTTCTTC.

This chain connects TRBV2 to TRBJ1-2; no definite D call. CDR1 is SNHLY, CDR2 FYNNEI, per germline. The CDR3 covers 13 residues. V dropped 10 bases and J dropped 2 bases, with 14 bases sitting between them. The CDR3, as DNA: TGTGCCACCAAACTCGTCAAAAACTATGGCTACACCTTC. It translates to CATKLVKNYGYTF.

The V call is TRBV19, the J call TRBJ2-7; 11 bases are a match to TRBD1. V lost 6 bases and J lost 6; bases outside the gene matches: 7. The CDR3 loop spans 14 amino acids. Germline loops: CDR1 LNHDA, CDR2 SQIVND (reference sequence). CDR3 sequence: CASSKPGQGVEQYF. The CDR3 nucleotides read TGTGCCAGTAGCAAGCCGGGACAGGGGGTCGAGCAGTACTTC.

This clone is judged medium-sized. The CDR3 region is CASSLEQSGTGYYNEQFF. Written as DNA, the CDR3 is TGTGCCAGCAGCTTAGAGCAATCCGGGACAGGTTACTACAATGAGCAGTTCTTC. The V gene is TRBV11-3, the J gene TRBJ2-1; 8 bases fit TRBD1. The V gene end was trimmed by 0 bases and the J gene end by 3 bases; junction bases not matched to a gene: 10. Germline V gene data show CDR1 as SGHNT and CDR2 as YENEEA. This CDR3 contains 18 residues.

The rearrangement links TRBV30 to TRBJ1-1; D gene uncertain. Germline assignment: CDR1 GTSNPN and CDR2 SVGIG (reference sequence). Trimming shortened V by 3 bases and J by 1 base, and 9 bases separated the two germline ends. This CDR3 region has 13 residues. The chain's CDR3 is CAWRANKNTEAFF. For the CDR3, the DNA is TGTGCCTGGAGGGCTAACAAGAACACTGAAGCTTTCTTT.

The chain combines TRBV24-1 with TRBJ2-3; perhaps TRBD2 as D (5 bases). CDR1 and CDR2 (germline): KGHDR, SFDVKD. V lost 9 bases to trimming and J lost 6 bases, with 9 bases between them. The CDR3 extends over 11 amino acids. The chain's CDR3 is CATRGGDTQYF. In DNA, the CDR3 is TGTGCCACCCGAGGCGGGGATACGCAGTATTTT.

J is TRBJ2-3 and V is TRBV18; TRBD1 is a possible D gene (6 bases). The CDR3 totals 15 residues. The germline V gene encodes CDR1 KGHSH and CDR2 LQKENI. V was cut by 3 bases and J by 5 bases, with 15 bases left in between. The CDR3 here is CASSPRTGYLDTQYF. The CDR3 nucleotides read TGTGCCAGCTCACCTCGTACAGGGTATTTAGATACGCAGTATTTT.

The chain employs TRBV11-3 and TRBJ1-4; D is possibly TRBD1 (5 bases). V was cut by 3 bases and J by 8 bases, with 13 bases left in between. The CDR3 is made up of 14 amino acids. Germline-derived CDR1 and CDR2 are SGHNT and YENEEA. CDR3 amino acids: CASSLGGTPEKLFF. CDR3 nucleotides: TGTGCCAGCAGCTTGGGCGGGACCCCAGAAAAACTGTTTTTT. Filled out from reference TRBV11-3 and TRBJ1-4, the complete variable domain reads EAGVVQSPRYKIIEKKQPVAFWCNPISGHNTLYWYLQNLGQGPELLIRYENEEAVDDSQLPKDRFSAERLKGVDSTLKIQPAELGDSAVYLCASSLGGTPEKLFFGSGTQLSVL.

The chain carries TRBV5-6 and TRBJ2-2, with D possibly being TRBD2 (5 bases). V dropped 0 bases and J dropped 5 bases, with 11 bases sitting between them. The V gene's germline CDR1 is SGHDT and CDR2 YYEEEE. CDR3 length equals 15 residues. The chain's CDR3 is CASSLGGGLTGELFF. CDR3 nucleotide sequence: TGTGCCAGCAGCTTGGGAGGAGGCTTAACCGGGGAGCTGTTTTTT.

The chain combines TRBV5-5 with TRBJ2-2; 7 bases match TRBD2. V lost 0 bases and J lost 5; bases outside the gene matches: 13. Germline V lookup: CDR1 SGHKS, CDR2 YYEKEE (reference sequence). This CDR3 comprises 18 residues. This CDR3 reads CASSLVRMGLKLTGELFF. In DNA, the CDR3 is TGTGCCAGCAGCTTGGTTAGGATGGGACTAAAACTAACCGGGGAGCTGTTTTTT.